This is a list of T cell receptor beta chains from one sample in a study of human T cells and chemical hapten exposure. TCRdb independently ran MiXCR on the RACE reads; one entry per CDR3 protein. The sample consists of some 250,000 distinct CDR3 sequences, approximately 8% of them appearing once. This material consisted of whole blood, taken in connection with sensitization to the hapten diphenylcyclopropenone (DPC). These receptors were obtained from a young man with alopecia areata. Some clones in this sample may be carry-over from other donors' samples. The CDR3 runs from the conserved cysteine through the conserved F or W. Each record gives: clone size, V gene, J gene, D gene, CDR3 protein, CDR3 DNA. A D gene is named only where the DNA matches it firmly. The size field is filled for only some rows; it gives once, few, many or a size class.

>many|TRBV5-1|TRBJ2-1|-
CASKPGASSYNEQFF
TGCGCCAGCAAACCGGGGGCGAGCTCCTACAATGAGCAGTTCTTC
>-|TRBV11-2|TRBJ1-2|-
CASSSYRDLGGYTF
TGTGCCAGCAGCTCCTACCGGGACTTAGGAGGCTACACCTTC
>few|TRBV4-3|TRBJ2-1|TRBD1
CASSPDRAGYNEQFF
TGCGCCAGCAGCCCGGACAGGGCAGGCTACAATGAGCAGTTCTTC
>few|TRBV4-3|TRBJ1-1|-
CASSQGATGLNTEAFF
TGCGCCAGCAGCCAAGGGGCCACAGGGCTGAACACTGAAGCTTTCTTT
>-|TRBV11-2|TRBJ2-1|TRBD1
CASRDRVYNEQFF
TGTGCCAGCCGGGACAGGGTTTACAATGAGCAGTTCTTC
>many|TRBV11-2|TRBJ2-5|-
CASSPRPQGQETQYF
TGTGCCAGCAGCCCGAGGCCCCAGGGCCAAGAGACCCAGTACTTC
>few|TRBV9|TRBJ2-2|-
CASSVVYPGELFF
TGTGCCAGCAGCGTAGTTTATCCCGGGGAGCTGTTTTTT
>-|TRBV6-6|TRBJ2-2|TRBD2
CASSPYSGENTGELFF
TGTGCCAGCAGCCCCTATAGCGGGGAGAACACCGGGGAGCTGTTTTTT
>few|TRBV20-1|TRBJ1-1|TRBD1
CSAQGAVTEAFF
TGCAGTGCCCAGGGGGCGGTGACTGAAGCTTTCTTT
>many|TRBV7-8|TRBJ2-5|TRBD1
CASSFVPLMDRAETQYF
TGTGCCAGCAGCTTCGTGCCGCTTATGGACAGGGCAGAGACCCAGTACTTC
>-|TRBV7-6|TRBJ2-1|-
CASSLRSGNEQFF
TGTGCCAGCAGCTTACGGTCAGGGAATGAGCAGTTCTTC
>-|TRBV10-3|TRBJ1-1|-
CAITENTEAFF
TGTGCCATCACAGAGAACACTGAAGCTTTCTTT
>many|TRBV7-9|TRBJ1-5|-
CASSLGSQPQHF
TGTGCCAGCAGCTTAGGGTCTCAGCCCCAGCATTTT
>few|TRBV28|TRBJ1-5|-
CASHPPGGDQPQHF
TGTGCCAGCCACCCCCCGGGGGGCGATCAGCCCCAGCATTTT
>-|TRBV4-1|TRBJ2-1|TRBD1
CASSPGQGYYIEQFF
TGCGCCAGCAGCCCGGGACAGGGATACTACATTGAGCAGTTCTTC
>-|TRBV5-5|TRBJ2-1|-
CASSFDPGEQFF
TGTGCCAGCAGCTTCGACCCGGGAGAGCAGTTCTTC
>many|TRBV18|TRBJ2-3|-
CASSRLAGGSTDTQYF
TGTGCCAGCTCACGGTTGGCAGGAGGCAGCACAGATACGCAGTATTTT
>few|TRBV27|TRBJ1-6|TRBD1
CASMTGVGSYNSPLHF
TGTGCCAGCATGACAGGGGTCGGCTCCTATAATTCACCCCTCCACTTT
>many|TRBV7-9|TRBJ1-2|-
CASSLVEGQGYTF
TGTGCCAGCAGCTTAGTAGAAGGGCAAGGCTACACCTTC
>-|TRBV7-3|TRBJ2-2|TRBD1
CASSLDRVNTGELFF
TGTGCCAGCAGCTTAGACAGGGTGAACACCGGGGAGCTGTTTTTT
>many|TRBV18|TRBJ2-2|TRBD1
CASPIPGQGGASGELFF
TGTGCCAGCCCAATTCCTGGACAGGGTGGAGCCTCCGGGGAGCTGTTTTTT
>few|TRBV7-2|TRBJ1-4|TRBD1
CASSFWGQGGKLFF
TGTGCCAGCAGCTTCTGGGGTCAGGGGGGAAAACTGTTTTTT
>-|TRBV12-3/TRBV12-4|TRBJ2-3|-
CASSLLGGLEDTQYF
TGTGCCAGCAGTCTCTTGGGGGGCCTTGAAGATACGCAGTATTTT
>many|TRBV24-1|TRBJ2-7|TRBD1
CATSDSGTGSYEQYF
TGTGCCACCAGTGATTCCGGGACAGGGTCCTACGAGCAGTACTTC
>-|TRBV7-3|TRBJ2-5|TRBD2
CASSLSLAGGSETQYF
TGTGCCAGCAGCTTATCGTTAGCGGGGGGATCAGAGACCCAGTACTTC
>-|TRBV27|TRBJ1-6|-
CASSFGRNNSPLHF
TGTGCCAGCAGTTTTGGACGGAATAATTCACCCCTCCACTTT
>-|TRBV29-1|TRBJ2-1|TRBD2
CSVDGLADYNEQFF
TGCAGCGTTGACGGACTAGCGGACTACAATGAGCAGTTCTTC
>-|TRBV27|TRBJ1-1|-
CASSFVPGYTEAFF
TGTGCCAGCAGTTTTGTCCCGGGGTACACTGAAGCTTTCTTT
>few|TRBV24-1|TRBJ1-5|-
CATRGNGDTQPQHF
TGTGCCACCAGAGGTAACGGGGATACTCAGCCCCAGCATTTT
>few|TRBV6-1|TRBJ1-1|-
CASSELMEAFF
TGTGCCAGCAGTGAATTAATGGAAGCTTTCTTT
>few|TRBV27|TRBJ2-1|TRBD1
CASSLPGQGNNEQFF
TGTGCCAGCAGTTTACCGGGACAGGGGAACAATGAGCAGTTCTTC
>few|TRBV24-1|TRBJ2-1|TRBD2
CATSDLSGGIYEQFF
TGTGCCACCAGTGATTTGAGCGGGGGGATTTATGAGCAGTTCTTC
>few|TRBV10-3|TRBJ2-3|-
CAISPGRESDTQYF
TGTGCCATCAGCCCTGGACGGGAGTCAGATACGCAGTATTTT
>-|TRBV4-1|TRBJ1-2|-
CASSHRAPIPAYGYTF
TGCGCCAGCAGCCACAGGGCTCCTATCCCCGCGTATGGCTACACCTTC
>-|TRBV11-2|TRBJ1-6|-
CASSLDLGGNSPLHF
TGTGCCAGCAGCTTAGATCTGGGGGGTAATTCACCCCTCCACTTT
>many|TRBV4-1|TRBJ2-7|-
CASSQEVGGGNREQYF
TGCGCCAGCAGCCAAGAGGTTGGAGGGGGCAATCGGGAGCAGTACTTC
>-|TRBV25-1|TRBJ1-3|-
CASSDGGFGNTIYF
TGTGCCAGCAGTGATGGGGGTTTTGGAAACACCATATATTTT
>-|TRBV6-5|TRBJ1-1|-
CASSRGGQAGFTEAFF
TGTGCCAGCAGCAGGGGCGGGCAGGCTGGATTCACTGAAGCTTTCTTT
>few|TRBV11-3|TRBJ2-3|TRBD2
CASSPRRGGLTDTQYF
TGTGCCAGCAGCCCACGACGCGGGGGACTCACAGATACGCAGTATTTT
>few|TRBV6-1|TRBJ1-4|-
CASSADIPVGKLFF
TGTGCCAGCAGTGCTGACATCCCGGTGGGAAAACTGTTTTTT
>few|TRBV7-3|TRBJ1-5|TRBD1
CASSTTGSQPQHF
TGTGCCAGCAGCACGACAGGGTCTCAGCCCCAGCATTTT
>few|TRBV12-3/TRBV12-4|TRBJ1-4|-
CASSLRGQGKLFF
TGTGCCAGCAGTTTAAGGGGTCAGGGGAAACTGTTTTTT
>many|TRBV24-1|TRBJ2-1|TRBD1
CATSDLGQGRVVGQFF
TGTGCCACCAGTGATTTGGGACAGGGGAGGGTTGTGGGGCAGTTCTTC
>few|TRBV29-1|TRBJ1-2|-
CSVVGPRGYTF
TGCAGCGTTGTCGGACCCCGTGGCTACACCTTC
>few|TRBV12-3/TRBV12-4|TRBJ2-5|TRBD1
CASSPLADREETQYF
TGTGCCAGCAGCCCCCTCGCGGACAGGGAGGAGACCCAGTACTTC